The 9 T cell receptor beta chains given below trace back to one sample, sequenced in a study of shared clonotypes between healthy human individuals. Using immunoSEQ multiplex PCR, the repertoire was profiled, and TCRdb retains in-frame clones only, with some absent. The profile shows about 2.3 million clones, approximately 93% of them singletons. Specimen: naive CD4+ T cells from PBMCs. Indicated subset: CD45RA+ positively selected. The origin of the receptors is a man younger than 30 in good health. Some clones in this sample may be carry-over from other donors' samples.

This chain joins TRBV29-1 and TRBJ2-3; D is unclear. From germline, CDR1 is SQVTM and CDR2 ANQGSEA. The CDR3 is 15 residues long. V lost 0 bases to trimming and J lost 4 bases, with 14 bases between them. The CDR3 sequence: CSVEDRRKGSDTQYF. CDR3 nucleotides: TGCAGCGTTGAAGATCGACGAAAGGGTTCAGATACGCAGTATTTT.

The genes are TRBV6-6 and TRBJ1-1; D is unclear. Germline V CDR1 and CDR2: MNHNY, SVGAGI (reference sequence). The V gene lost 7 bases and the J gene lost 4 bases, with 19 bases spanning the gap. The length of the CDR3 is 15 residues. The CDR3 DNA reads TGTGCCAGCACCCTTATCGGGTCCCGGGGCACTGAAGCTTTCTTT. Translated, it gives CASTLIGSRGTEAFF.

Here the CDR3 reads CASSAAPLVLAAQYF. The CDR3 DNA is TGTGCCAGCAGTGCCGCCCCCCTAGTATTAGCGGCCCAGTACTTC. This chain joins TRBV28 and TRBJ2-5, with a weak D call TRBD2 (6 bases). The length of the CDR3 is 15 residues. In germline, CDR1 is MDHEN, CDR2 SYDVKM. V was pared by 5 bases and J by 9 bases, with 22 bases between.

On this clone itself: The same CDR3 also results from other DNA sequences found in this sample. V and J are TRBV19 and TRBJ1-1; 7 bases match TRBD1. The germline gives CDR1 LNHDA, CDR2 SQIVND (reference sequence). Trimming at V came to 6 bases and at J to 1 base, leaving 2 bases not matched to a gene. The CDR3 length is 13 residues. DNA for the CDR3: TGTGCCAGTAGAGGACAGGAGAACACTGAAGCTTTCTTT. Its translation is CASRGQENTEAFF. Full variable domain (rest looked up from reference TRBV19 and TRBJ1-1): DGGITQSPKYLFRKEGQNVTLSCEQNLNHDAMYWYRQDPGQGLRLIYYSQIVNDFQKGDIAEGYSVSREKKESFPLTVTSAQKNPTAFYLCASRGQENTEAFFGQGTRLTVV.

The gene calls are TRBV7-3 and TRBJ2-2; D is unclear. The CDR3 has 14 amino acids. Looked up from germline, CDR1 is SGHTA and CDR2 is FQGTGA. Trimming left V 5 bases short and J 7 bases short, with 14 bases between. DNA of the CDR3: TGTGCCAGCAGCCTTCCGGACCCCAGCGGGGAGCTGTTTTTT. It translates to CASSLPDPSGELFF.

Here the CDR3 DNA reads TGCGCCAGCAGCCCGAATGCCTGGGGATCTAGCACAGATACGCAGTATTTT. Encoded protein: CASSPNAWGSSTDTQYF. This chain links TRBV4-1 with TRBJ2-3; D gene uncertain. The CDR3 is made up of 17 amino acids. Germline assignment: CDR1 MGHRA and CDR2 YSYEKL. V dropped 4 bases and J dropped 0 bases, with 17 bases sitting between them.

J is TRBJ2-2 and V is TRBV4-1, with TRBD2 matching 9 bases. The CDR3 has 15 residues. Trimming at V came to 4 bases and at J to 7 bases, leaving 7 bases not matched to a gene. Germline-derived CDR1 and CDR2 are MGHRA and YSYEKL. CDR3 sequence reads: CASSLLGTSFGELFF. DNA for the CDR3: TGCGCCAGCAGCCTTTTAGGGACTAGCTTCGGGGAGCTGTTTTTT.

This chain connects TRBV28 to TRBJ2-3; the D is unclear. This CDR3 contains 12 residues. The germline V and J ends were trimmed by 6 bases and 2 bases, with 6 bases remaining between them. Germline lookup yields CDR1 MDHEN and CDR2 SYDVKM. For the CDR3, the DNA is TGTGCCAGCAGGCCGGTCACAGATACGCAGTATTTT. It translates to CASRPVTDTQYF.

V and J are TRBV6-1 and TRBJ2-2; D ambiguous. The V end was cut by 7 bases, the J end by 1 base, with 7 bases between. The CDR3 spans 13 residues. Germline V CDR1 and CDR2: MNHNS, SASEGT. Here the CDR3 DNA reads TGTGCCAGCAAGTCCGGGAACACCGGGGAGCTGTTTTTT. It is translated as CASKSGNTGELFF.